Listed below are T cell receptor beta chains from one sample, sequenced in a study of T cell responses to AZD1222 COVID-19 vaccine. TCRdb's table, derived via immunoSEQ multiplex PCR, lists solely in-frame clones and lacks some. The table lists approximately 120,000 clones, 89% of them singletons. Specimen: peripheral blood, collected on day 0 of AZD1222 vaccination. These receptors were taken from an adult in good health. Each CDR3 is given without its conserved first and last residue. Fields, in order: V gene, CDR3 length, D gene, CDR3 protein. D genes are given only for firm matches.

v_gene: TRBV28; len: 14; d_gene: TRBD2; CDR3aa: ASSLVLGGGSYEQY
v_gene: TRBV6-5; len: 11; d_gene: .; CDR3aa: ASSYSMGPEAF
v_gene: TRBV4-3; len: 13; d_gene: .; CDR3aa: ASSQAVVPPDTQY
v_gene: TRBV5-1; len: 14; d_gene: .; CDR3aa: ASSLWAGHSNTEAF
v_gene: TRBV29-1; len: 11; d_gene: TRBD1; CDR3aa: SAEGAANTEAF
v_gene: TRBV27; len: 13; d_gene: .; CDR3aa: ASSLSRGLNYGYT
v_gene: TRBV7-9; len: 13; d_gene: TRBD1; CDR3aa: ASSPGQGQNTEAF
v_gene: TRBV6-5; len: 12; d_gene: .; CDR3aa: ASSYSTQDNEQF
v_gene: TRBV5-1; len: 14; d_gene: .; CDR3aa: ASSLAGSRSGNTIY
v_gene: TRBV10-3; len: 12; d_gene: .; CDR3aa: ATETGFSNYGYT
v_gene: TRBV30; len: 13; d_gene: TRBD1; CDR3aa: AWSQRTGGRQPQH
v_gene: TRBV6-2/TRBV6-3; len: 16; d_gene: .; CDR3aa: ASSDDFVSGLGTYEQY
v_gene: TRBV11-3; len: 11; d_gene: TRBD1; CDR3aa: ASSYEGQGEQY
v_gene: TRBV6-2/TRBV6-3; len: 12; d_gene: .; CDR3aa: ASSSEPRIEKLF
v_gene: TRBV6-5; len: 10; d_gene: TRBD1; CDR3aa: ASSRTGIEAF
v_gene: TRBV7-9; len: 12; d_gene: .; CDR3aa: ASSSDSTDQPQH
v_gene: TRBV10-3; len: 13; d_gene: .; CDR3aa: AISDSDSLSYGYT
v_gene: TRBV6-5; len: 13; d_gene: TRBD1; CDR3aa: ASSRQGAENSPLH
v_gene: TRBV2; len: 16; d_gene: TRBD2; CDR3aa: ASSEGLAGGWSYNEQF
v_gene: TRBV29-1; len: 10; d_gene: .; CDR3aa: SVDRVGYGYT
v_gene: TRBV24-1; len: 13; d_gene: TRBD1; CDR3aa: ATSDSGGEVQPQH
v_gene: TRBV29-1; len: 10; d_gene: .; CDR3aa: SVDGGNTEAF
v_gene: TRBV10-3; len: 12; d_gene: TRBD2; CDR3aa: AHSSGGSSYEQY
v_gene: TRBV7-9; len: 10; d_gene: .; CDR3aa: ASSPYNQPQH
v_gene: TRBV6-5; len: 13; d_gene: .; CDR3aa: ASSYSRGNNEKLF
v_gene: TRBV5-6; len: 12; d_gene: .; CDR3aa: ASSLIRTDYGYT
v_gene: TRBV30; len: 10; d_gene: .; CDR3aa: AWSSQAYEQY
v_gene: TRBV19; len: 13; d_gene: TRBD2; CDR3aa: ASSPGEGLAYEQY
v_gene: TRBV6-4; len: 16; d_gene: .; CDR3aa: ASSDGPELASSTDTQY
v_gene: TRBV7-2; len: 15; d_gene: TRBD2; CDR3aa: ASSFAAGTSGRDEQF
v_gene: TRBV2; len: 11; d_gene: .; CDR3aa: ASSARQFSPLH
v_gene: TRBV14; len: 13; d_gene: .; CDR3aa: ASSPRGGSSYEQY
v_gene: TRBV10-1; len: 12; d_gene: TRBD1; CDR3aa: ASRSGTGVHEQY
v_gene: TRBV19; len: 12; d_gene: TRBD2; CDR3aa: ASSAASGNYEQY
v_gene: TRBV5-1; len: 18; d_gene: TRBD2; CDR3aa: ASSLAGGTSGPRLSYEQY
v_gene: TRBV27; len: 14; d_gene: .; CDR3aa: ASSLLRGKGNEKLF
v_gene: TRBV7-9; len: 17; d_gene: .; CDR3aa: ASSLTGNRPPSGANVLT
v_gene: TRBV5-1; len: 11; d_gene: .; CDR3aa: ASSLLSGVEQY
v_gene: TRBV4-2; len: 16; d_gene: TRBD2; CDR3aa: ASSQDWAASGYTGELF
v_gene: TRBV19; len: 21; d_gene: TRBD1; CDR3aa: ASSIDLLRDRVLIRSLDNEQF
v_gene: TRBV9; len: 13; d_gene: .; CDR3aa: ASSVGGVASYEQY
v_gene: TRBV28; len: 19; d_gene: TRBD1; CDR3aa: ASSSPTGPGTGFKNTGELF
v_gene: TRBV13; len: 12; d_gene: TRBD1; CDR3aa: ASSSTGGGYEQY
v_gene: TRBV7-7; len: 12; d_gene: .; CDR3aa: ASSLAEAEETQY
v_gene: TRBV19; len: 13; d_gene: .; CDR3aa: ASSITDYSNQPQH
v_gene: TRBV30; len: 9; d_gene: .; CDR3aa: AWSDNSPLH
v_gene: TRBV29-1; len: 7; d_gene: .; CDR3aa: SPNEKLF
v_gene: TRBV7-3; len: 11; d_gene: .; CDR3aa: ASSSAGTGELF
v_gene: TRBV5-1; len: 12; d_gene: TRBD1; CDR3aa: ASSQRQGLYEQY
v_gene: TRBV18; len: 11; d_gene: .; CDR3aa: ASSPQRVGEQF
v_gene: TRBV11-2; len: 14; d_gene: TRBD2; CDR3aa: ASSSLGLAGGETQY
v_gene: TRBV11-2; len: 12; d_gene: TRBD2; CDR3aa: ASSLGAFRAGEV
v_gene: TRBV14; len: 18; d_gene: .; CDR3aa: ASSQDEKFSQWWGANVLT
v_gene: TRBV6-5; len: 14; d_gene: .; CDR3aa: ASSYGDLAGNQPQH
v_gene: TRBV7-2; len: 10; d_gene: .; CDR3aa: ASTEGQGEQF
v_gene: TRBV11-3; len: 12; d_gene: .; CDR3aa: ASSFKGYQETQY
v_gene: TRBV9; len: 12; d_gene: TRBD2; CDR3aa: AGSVGASGETQY
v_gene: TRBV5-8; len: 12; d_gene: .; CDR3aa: ASSRGRSNQPQH